Listed below are T cell receptor beta chains from one sample, sequenced in a study of OX40 agonist ivuxolimab in advanced cancers. Profiled with immunoSEQ multiplex PCR; TCRdb holds only in-frame clones, not every one. The sample records about 73,000 clones, 85% to 90% being singletons. The sample here was CD4+ or CD8+ T cells sorted from blood, taken in a trial of the OX40 agonist ivuxolimab. These TCRs come from an adult with an advanced solid tumor such as melanoma, head and neck, liver or kidney cancer. CDR3s leave out the opening cysteine and the closing phenylalanine or tryptophan.

cdr3_aa,v_call
ASSKEGLAGDTQY,TRBV2
ASSLGVGYQETQY,TRBV5-1
ASSSLSQLEAF,TRBV6-5
ASSSINGGTNEKLF,TRBV27
ASSQDLEGIYGYT,TRBV7-9
ATSSPRTGFFPGELF,TRBV15
ASSPVLSSGNTIY,TRBV28
ASSFQRGDYNEQF,TRBV5-8
ASSRTTANTEAF,TRBV5-4
ASSDRSGTQY,TRBV2
ASGLVLGSGSTDTQY,TRBV12-5
ASMGEYEQY,TRBV6-6
ASSLAPGQGLSKNIQY,TRBV7-8
ASSPGTFYNSPLH,TRBV28
ASSPTGTNEQF,TRBV19
ASSLGSGGDGQPQH,TRBV7-6
ASSPRGLAAYEQY,TRBV7-2
AWSVQSSYNEQF,TRBV30
ASSLSGAHPYEQY,TRBV27
ASSQDRGLDSTGELF,TRBV4-2
ASSHMGQENYGYT,TRBV28
ASSPEGQGGYGYT,TRBV7-9